These 11 T cell receptor beta chains were all obtained from the same sample, sequenced in a study of identical twins. TCRdb re-called the 5' RACE reads with MiXCR, one entry per CDR3 protein. The sample consists of some 660,000 distinct CDR3 sequences, 8.6% of them appearing once. This sample was also put to use in a study of yellow fever vaccine responses in identical twins.

The sequenced sample consisted of PBMCs. These receptors all stem from a woman in her late teens or twenties in good health.

V and J are TRBV12-3 or TRBV12-4 and TRBJ2-5; D remains unclear. V lost 8 bases to trimming and J lost 5 bases, with 18 bases between them. This CDR3 has 14 residues. The CDR3, as DNA: TGTGCCAGCGGCCGGTTAAGTGTTAGGGAGACCCAGTACTTC. Its protein product is CASGRLSVRETQYF.

The V call is TRBV7-3, the J call TRBJ2-1; either TRBD1 or TRBD2 may fit D (5 bases each). This CDR3 spans 14 amino acids. CDR1 is SGHTA and CDR2 is FQGTGA in the germline V gene. V was clipped by 2 bases and J by 6 bases, with 11 bases between them. CDR3 nucleotides: TGTGCCAGCAGCTTATCGGGACCGGGCAATGAGCAGTTCTTC. Protein sequence: CASSLSGPGNEQFF.

The table lists this clonotype with a few counts. CDR3 coding DNA: TGTGCCAGCAGCCAAGAACTAGCGGGCGAGCAGTACTTC. Translated: CASSQELAGEQYF. This chain uses TRBV14 with TRBJ2-7; 9 bases match TRBD2. V lost 0 bases to trimming and J lost 6 bases; unmatched junction nucleotides: 0. This CDR3 contains 13 residues. The germline CDR1 and CDR2 sequences are SGHDN and FVKESK. The variable domain in full, completed from reference TRBV14 and TRBJ2-7, reads EAGVTQFPSHSVIEKGQTVTLRCDPISGHDNLYWYRRVMGKEIKFLLHFVKESKQDESGMPNNRFLAERTGGTYSTLKVQPAELEDSGVYFCASSQELAGEQYFGPGTRLTVT.

There are a few counts of this clonotype. The gene calls are TRBV20-1 and TRBJ2-2; D is undetermined. The CDR3 is 16 amino acids. Germline V lookup: CDR1 DFQATT, CDR2 SNEGSKA (reference sequence). The ends were cut back, 6 bases at V and 3 bases at J, with 20 bases in the middle. CDR3 region: CSAPHPDQSYTGELFF. CDR3 DNA: TGCAGTGCCCCGCATCCAGACCAATCCTACACCGGGGAGCTGTTTTTT.

V usage is TRBV5-1 and J usage is TRBJ2-2; possibly TRBD2 for D (6 bases). Germline CDR1 SGHRS, CDR2 YFSETQ. There are 15 residues in the CDR3. The germline V and J ends were trimmed by 3 bases and 5 bases, with 14 bases remaining between them. The CDR3, as DNA: TGCGCCAGCAGCTCGGACTATCGAGGTACCGGGGAGCTGTTTTTT. Its protein product is CASSSDYRGTGELFF.

This clonotype was observed a few times. The V call is TRBV20-1, the J call TRBJ2-7; a weak D match, TRBD2 (5 bases). The CDR3 runs to 12 residues. V lost 5 bases and J lost 3, with 11 bases in between. CDR1 is DFQATT, CDR2 SNEGSKA, per germline (reference sequence). The CDR3 nucleotides read TGCAGTGCTGCGGACTTACACTACGAGCAGTACTTC. Translated: CSAADLHYEQYF.

The sample holds a few counts of this clonotype. This chain links TRBV9 with TRBJ2-1; D may be TRBD1 (5 bases). The CDR3 is made up of 15 amino acids. The V and J ends lost 0 bases and 6 bases respectively, with 13 bases between them. Looked up from germline, CDR1 is SGDLS and CDR2 is YYNGEE. This CDR3 reads CASSVGGGASNEQFF. CDR3 DNA: TGTGCCAGCAGCGTAGGAGGTGGGGCCTCCAATGAGCAGTTCTTC.

J is TRBJ2-3 and V is TRBV6-1; D assignment may be TRBD1 or TRBD2 (6 bases each). Trimming took off 6 bases at V and 2 bases at J, with 15 bases between the two ends. Per the germline V gene, CDR1 is MNHNS and CDR2 is SASEGT. The CDR3 is made up of 15 amino acids. CDR3 sequence (DNA): TGTGCCAGCAGCCCGACGGGGGCCTTCACAGATACGCAGTATTTT. Encoded protein: CASSPTGAFTDTQYF.

CDR3 DNA sequence: TGTGCCAGCAGTGAATGGGTAACCTACGAGCAGTACTTC. Protein product: CASSEWVTYEQYF. The gene calls are TRBV6-1 and TRBJ2-7; no reliable D call. The CDR3 spans 13 residues. Germline values: CDR1 MNHNS, CDR2 SASEGT. V was pared by 2 bases and J by 2 bases, with 7 bases between.

The rearrangement links TRBV20-1 to TRBJ2-5; D is unclear. The V gene's germline CDR1 is DFQATT and CDR2 SNEGSKA (reference sequence). The CDR3 has 13 amino acids. Trimming stripped 3 bases from V and 4 bases from J, with 12 bases between. Here the CDR3 reads CSARAEPSETQYF. The CDR3 DNA sequence: TGCAGTGCTAGGGCGGAGCCCTCAGAGACCCAGTACTTC.

The chain joins TRBV7-3 to TRBJ2-5; 9 bases align to TRBD1. Unmatched junction bases numbered 3, after V lost 3 bases and J lost 4 bases. The CDR3 consists of 14 residues. Germline CDR1 and CDR2: SGHTA and FQGTGA. The CDR3 loop is CASSFTGQGETQYF. DNA of the CDR3: TGTGCCAGCAGCTTCACGGGACAGGGAGAGACCCAGTACTTC. Based on the CDR3 plus reference TRBV7-3 and TRBJ2-5, the full variable domain is GAGVSQTPSNKVTEKGKYVELRCDPISGHTALYWYRQSLGQGPEFLIYFQGTGAADDSGLPNDRFFAVRPEGSVSTLKIQRTERGDSAVYLCASSFTGQGETQYFGPGTRLLVL.